The following is a T cell receptor (beta chain) sequence with its context. The data stem from a study of T cells after yellow fever vaccination. TCRdb processed the 5' RACE reads anew with MiXCR; each CDR3 protein has one entry. Here the sample spans approximately 300,000 distinct CDR3 sequences, around 6.8% being singletons. The V end lost 4 bases, the J end lost 6 bases, and 10 bases lay between the germline ends. The CDR3 runs to 13 residues. The germline V gene encodes CDR1 SGHNT and CDR2 YYREEE (reference sequence). The sequences come from PBMCs, collected around 45 days after the first yellow fever vaccination. This sequence originates from a man in his late teens or twenties who received the YFV17D yellow fever vaccine. The chain is built from TRBV5-4 and TRBJ2-2; D ambiguous. CDR3 protein: CASSTNFAGELFF. In DNA form, the CDR3 reads TGTGCCAGCAGCACAAATTTCGCCGGGGAGCTGTTTTTT. Drawing the rest from reference TRBV5-4 and TRBJ2-2, the complete variable domain is ETGVTQSPTHLIKTRGQQVTLRCSSQSGHNTVSWYQQALGQGPQFIFQYYREEENGRGNFPPRFSGLQFPNYSSELNVNALELDDSALYLCASSTNFAGELFFGEGSRLTVL.